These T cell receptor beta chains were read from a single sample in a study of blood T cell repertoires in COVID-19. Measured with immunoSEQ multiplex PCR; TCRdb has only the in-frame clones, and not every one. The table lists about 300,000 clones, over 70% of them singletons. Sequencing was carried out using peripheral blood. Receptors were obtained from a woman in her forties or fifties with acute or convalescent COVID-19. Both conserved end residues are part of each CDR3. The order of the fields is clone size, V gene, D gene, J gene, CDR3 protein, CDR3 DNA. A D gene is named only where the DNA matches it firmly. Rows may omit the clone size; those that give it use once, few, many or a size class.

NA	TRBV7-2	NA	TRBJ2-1	CASSLVTYNEQFF	TGTGCCAGCAGCTTAGTGACTTACAATGAGCAGTTCTTC
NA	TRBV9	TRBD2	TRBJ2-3	CASSVLAGGPTDTQYF	TGTGCCAGCAGCGTACTAGCGGGAGGCCCCACAGATACGCAGTATTTT
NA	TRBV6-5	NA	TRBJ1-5	CASRGTGGQPQHF	TGTGCCAGCAGGGGGACCGGGGGGCAGCCCCAGCATTTT
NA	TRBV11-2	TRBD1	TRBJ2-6	CASSLAWDRRSSGANVLTF	TGTGCCAGCAGCTTAGCGTGGGACAGAAGGTCTTCTGGGGCCAACGTCCTGACTTTC
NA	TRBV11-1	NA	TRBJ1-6	CASSATGNSPLHF	TGTGCCAGCAGCGCCACAGGGAACTCACCCCTCCACTTT
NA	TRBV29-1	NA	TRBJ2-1	CSVGGRGGKSYNEQFF	TGCAGCGTTGGGGGTCGGGGCGGGAAATCCTACAATGAGCAGTTCTTC
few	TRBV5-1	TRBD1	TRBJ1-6	CASSLDPGGVGSPLHF	TGCGCCAGCAGCTTGGACCCAGGGGGCGTCGGTTCACCCCTCCACTTT
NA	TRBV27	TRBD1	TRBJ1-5	CASSRDRWGPQHF	TGTGCCAGCAGCCGGGACAGGTGGGGGCCCCAGCATTTT
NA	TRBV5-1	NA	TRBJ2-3	CASSLAVGTDTQYF	TGCGCCAGCAGCTTGGCCGTCGGCACAGATACGCAGTATTTT
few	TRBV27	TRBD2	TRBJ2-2	CASSHHPTAAGGFTGELFF	TGTGCCAGCAGCCACCACCCGACCGCTGCGGGAGGCTTCACCGGGGAGCTGTTTTTT
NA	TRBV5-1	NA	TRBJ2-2	CASSLARQGGGELFF	TGCGCCAGCAGCTTGGCCCGGCAGGGGGGCGGGGAGCTGTTTTTT
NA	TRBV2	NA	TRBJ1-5	CASSGYEPPQHF	TGTGCCAGCAGTGGTTATGAGCCGCCCCAGCATTTT
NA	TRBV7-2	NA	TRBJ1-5	CASSLLTGKGQPQHF	TGTGCCAGCAGCTTACTTACAGGGAAAGGGCAGCCCCAGCATTTT
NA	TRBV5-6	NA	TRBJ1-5	CASSKGGEPQHF	TGTGCCAGCAGCAAAGGGGGTGAGCCCCAGCATTTT
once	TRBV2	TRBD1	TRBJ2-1	CASSGGGWNEQFF	TGTGCCAGCAGTGGAGGGGGCTGGAATGAGCAGTTCTTC
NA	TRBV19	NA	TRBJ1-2	CASQRNYGYTF	TGTGCCAGTCAGAGGAACTATGGCTACACCTTC
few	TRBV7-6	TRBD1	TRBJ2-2	CASSYAGQGFGELFF	TGTGCCAGCAGCTACGCGGGACAGGGCTTCGGGGAGCTGTTTTTT
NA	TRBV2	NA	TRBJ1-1	CASSEARSTEAFF	TGTGCCAGCAGTGAAGCGCGGTCCACTGAAGCTTTCTTT
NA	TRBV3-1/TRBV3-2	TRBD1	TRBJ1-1	CASRTGTGGGLDTEAFF	TGTGCCAGCAGAACCGGGACAGGGGGAGGTTTGGACACTGAAGCTTTCTTT
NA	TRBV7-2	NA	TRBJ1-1	CASSLATAWSAFF	TGTGCCAGCAGCTTAGCCACAGCATGGTCGGCTTTCTTT
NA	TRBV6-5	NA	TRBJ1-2	CASSSIKIPGGYTF	TGTGCCAGCAGTTCTATAAAGATACCCGGTGGCTACACCTTC
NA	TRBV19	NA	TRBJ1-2	CASREAGTTSYGYTF	TGTGCCAGTAGGGAAGCGGGGACTACTTCCTATGGCTACACCTTC
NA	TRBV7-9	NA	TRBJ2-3	CASGLAGIDTQYF	TGTGCATCCGGCCTGGCGGGTATAGATACGCAGTATTTT
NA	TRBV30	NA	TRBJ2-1	CAWSQTGAYNEQFF	TGTGCCTGGAGTCAGACGGGGGCCTACAATGAGCAGTTCTTC
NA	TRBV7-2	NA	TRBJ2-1	CASSSLGGVRGSEQFF	TGTGCCAGCAGCAGCTTAGGAGGGGTCAGAGGAAGTGAGCAGTTCTTC
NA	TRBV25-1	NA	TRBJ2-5	CASSLDRSQETQYF	TGTGCCAGCAGCCTCGACAGGTCTCAAGAGACCCAGTACTTC
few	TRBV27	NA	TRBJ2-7	CAIHINTGEQYF	TGTGCCATTCATATTAATACCGGCGAGCAGTACTTC
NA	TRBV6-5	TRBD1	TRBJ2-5	CASRGGAAMTAQYF	TGTGCCAGCAGAGGGGGCGCGGCGATGACGGCCCAGTACTTC
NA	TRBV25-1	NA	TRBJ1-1	CASSGLGTQAFF	TGTGCCAGCAGTGGCCTAGGCACCCAAGCTTTCTTT
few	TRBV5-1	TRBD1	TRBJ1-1	CASTATASGGTEAFF	TGCGCCAGCACCGCGACCGCCTCAGGGGGCACTGAAGCTTTCTTT
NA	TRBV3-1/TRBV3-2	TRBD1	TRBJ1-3	CASSQVGQGARNTIYF	TGTGCCAGCAGCCAAGTGGGACAGGGGGCCCGAAACACCATATATTTT
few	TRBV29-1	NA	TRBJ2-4	CSVGDLTGAKNIQYF	TGCAGCGTTGGGGACTTAACTGGGGCCAAAAACATTCAGTACTTC
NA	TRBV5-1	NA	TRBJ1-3	CASSPSAGLSGNTIYF	TGCGCCAGCAGCCCCTCCGCAGGGCTCTCTGGAAACACCATATATTTT
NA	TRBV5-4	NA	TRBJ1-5	CASSLGSISNQPQHF	TGTGCCAGCAGCTTGGGGTCTATAAGCAATCAGCCCCAGCATTTT
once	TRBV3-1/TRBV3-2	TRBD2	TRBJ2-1	CASSLGLAGVRNEQFF	TGTGCCAGCAGCCTGGGACTAGCGGGAGTCCGCAATGAGCAGTTCTTC
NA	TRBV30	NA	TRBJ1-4	CAWSPGIRTNEKLFF	TGTGCCTGGAGTCCGGGTATAAGGACTAATGAAAAACTGTTTTTT
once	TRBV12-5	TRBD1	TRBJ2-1	CASDQTGDMDEQFF	TGTGCTAGCGATCAGACAGGGGATATGGATGAGCAGTTCTTC
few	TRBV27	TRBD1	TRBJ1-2	CASSALTGRYGYTF	TGTGCCAGCAGTGCCCTGACAGGGCGCTATGGCTACACCTTC
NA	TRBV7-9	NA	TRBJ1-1	CASSRDRLEAFF	TGTGCCAGCAGCCGGGATCGGCTTGAAGCTTTCTTT
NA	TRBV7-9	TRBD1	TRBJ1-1	CASSSNRGFEAFF	TGTGCCAGCAGCTCCAACAGGGGGTTTGAAGCTTTCTTT
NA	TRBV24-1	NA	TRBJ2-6	CATSVPWDFPSGANVLTF	TGTGCCACCAGTGTTCCGTGGGACTTCCCCTCTGGGGCCAACGTCCTGACTTTC
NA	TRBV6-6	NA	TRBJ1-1	CASPGRGRMNTEAFF	TGTGCCAGTCCCGGGCGGGGTAGGATGAACACTGAAGCTTTCTTT
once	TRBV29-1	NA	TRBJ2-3	CSVERGRGTDTQYF	TGCAGCGTTGAAAGGGGCCGGGGGACAGATACGCAGTATTTT
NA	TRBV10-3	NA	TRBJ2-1	CAIRRQGTLQEQFF	TGTGCCATCAGGAGGCAGGGTACTCTACAAGAGCAGTTCTTC
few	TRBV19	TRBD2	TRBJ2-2	CASRGLAGALNTGELFF	TGTGCCAGTAGGGGACTAGCGGGGGCCTTGAACACCGGGGAGCTGTTTTTT
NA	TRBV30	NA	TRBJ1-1	CAWSVRVMNTEAFF	TGTGCCTGGAGTGTACGGGTTATGAACACTGAAGCTTTCTTT
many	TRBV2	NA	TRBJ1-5	CASSRDGNQPQHF	TGTGCCAGTTCCAGGGATGGCAATCAGCCCCAGCATTTT
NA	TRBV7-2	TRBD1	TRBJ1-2	CASSSPGQGYRGYTF	TGTGCCAGCAGCTCTCCGGGACAGGGATACCGTGGCTACACCTTC
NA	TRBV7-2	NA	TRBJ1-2	CASSPRPAGAYGYTF	TGTGCCAGCAGCCCTCGACCGGCCGGAGCCTATGGCTACACCTTC
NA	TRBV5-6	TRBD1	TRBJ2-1	CASSLNRGQFF	TGTGCCAGCAGCCTCAACAGGGGGCAGTTCTTC
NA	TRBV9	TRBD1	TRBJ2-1	CASSAGQGMYNEQFF	TGTGCCAGCAGCGCGGGACAGGGAATGTACAATGAGCAGTTCTTC